This TCR beta chain is from a study of T-cell memory formation after mild COVID-19. TCRdb analysed the 5' RACE reads with MiXCR anew, one entry per CDR3 protein. In the table there are a few hundred thousand distinct CDR3 sequences, around 21% of which are singletons. This clonotype was detected only once. The receptor comes from an adult woman who had mild COVID-19 (a few samples of this study predate the infection). Cell type and time point are not known. The sample taken for sequencing was PBMCs or a T cell subset sorted from them (not recorded which).

The CDR3 region is CASSPGTYGYTF. The CDR3 bases are TGTGCCAGCAGCCCCGGTACCTATGGCTACACCTTC. The chain recombines TRBV3-1 with TRBJ1-2; D is unclear. V lost 4 bases to trimming and J lost 4 bases, with 7 bases between them. CDR3 length: 12 residues. The germline CDR1 and CDR2 sequences are LGHDT and YNNKEL (reference sequence).